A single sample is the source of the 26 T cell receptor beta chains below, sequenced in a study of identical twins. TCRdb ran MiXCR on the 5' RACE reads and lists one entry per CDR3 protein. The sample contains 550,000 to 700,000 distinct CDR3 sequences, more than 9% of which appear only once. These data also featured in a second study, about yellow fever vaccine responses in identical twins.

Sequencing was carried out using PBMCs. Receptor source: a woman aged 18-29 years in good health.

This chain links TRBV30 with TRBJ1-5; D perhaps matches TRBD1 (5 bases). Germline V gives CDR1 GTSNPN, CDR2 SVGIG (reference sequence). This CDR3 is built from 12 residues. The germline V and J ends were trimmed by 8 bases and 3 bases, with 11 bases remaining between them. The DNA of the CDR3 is TGTGCCGGCGGGGCAGACAATCAGCCCCAGCATTTT. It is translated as CAGGADNQPQHF.

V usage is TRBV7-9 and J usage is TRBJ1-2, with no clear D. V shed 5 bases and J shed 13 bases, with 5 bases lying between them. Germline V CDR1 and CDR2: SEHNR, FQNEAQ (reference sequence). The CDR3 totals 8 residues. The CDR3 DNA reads TGTGCCAGCAGCCCCTCCACCTTC. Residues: CASSPSTF.

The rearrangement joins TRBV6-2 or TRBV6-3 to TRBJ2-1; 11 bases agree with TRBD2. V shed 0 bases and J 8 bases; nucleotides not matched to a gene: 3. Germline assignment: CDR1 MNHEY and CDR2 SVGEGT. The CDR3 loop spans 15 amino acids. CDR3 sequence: CASSYSTSGTHEQFF. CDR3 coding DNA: TGTGCCAGCAGTTACTCGACTAGCGGGACCCATGAGCAGTTCTTC.

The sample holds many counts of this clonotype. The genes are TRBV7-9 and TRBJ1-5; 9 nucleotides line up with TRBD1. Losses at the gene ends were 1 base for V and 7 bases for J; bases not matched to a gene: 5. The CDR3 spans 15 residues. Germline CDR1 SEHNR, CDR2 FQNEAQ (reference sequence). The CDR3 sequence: CASSLEGQGRQPQHF. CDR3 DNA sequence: TGTGCCAGCAGCTTAGAGGGACAGGGTCGCCAGCCCCAGCATTTT.

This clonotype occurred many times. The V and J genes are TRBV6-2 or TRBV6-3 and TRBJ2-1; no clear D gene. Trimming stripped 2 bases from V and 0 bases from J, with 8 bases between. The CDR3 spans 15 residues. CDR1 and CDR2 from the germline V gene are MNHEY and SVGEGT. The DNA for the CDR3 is TGTGCCAGCAGTTACCTCCAGAGCTCCTACAATGAGCAGTTCTTC. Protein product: CASSYLQSSYNEQFF.

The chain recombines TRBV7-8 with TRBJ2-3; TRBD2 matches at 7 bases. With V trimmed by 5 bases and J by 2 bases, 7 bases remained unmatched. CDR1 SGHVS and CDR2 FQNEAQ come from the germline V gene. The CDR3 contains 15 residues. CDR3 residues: CASSQWGGYTDTQYF. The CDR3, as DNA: TGTGCCAGCAGCCAATGGGGGGGGTACACAGATACGCAGTATTTT.

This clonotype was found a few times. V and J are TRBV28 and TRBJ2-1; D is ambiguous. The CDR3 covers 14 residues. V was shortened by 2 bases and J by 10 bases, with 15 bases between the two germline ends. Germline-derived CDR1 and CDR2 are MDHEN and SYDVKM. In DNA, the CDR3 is TGTGCCAGCAGTTTAACCCCAATGGGCAGGGAGCAGTTCTTC. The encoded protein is CASSLTPMGREQFF.

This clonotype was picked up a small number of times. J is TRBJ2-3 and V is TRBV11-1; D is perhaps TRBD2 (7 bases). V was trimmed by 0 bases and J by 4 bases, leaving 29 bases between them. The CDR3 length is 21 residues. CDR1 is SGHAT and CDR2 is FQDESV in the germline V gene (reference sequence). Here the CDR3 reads CASSLALAGAPANPPADTQYF. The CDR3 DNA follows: TGTGCCAGCAGCTTAGCTTTGGCGGGGGCCCCCGCGAACCCGCCCGCAGATACGCAGTATTTT.

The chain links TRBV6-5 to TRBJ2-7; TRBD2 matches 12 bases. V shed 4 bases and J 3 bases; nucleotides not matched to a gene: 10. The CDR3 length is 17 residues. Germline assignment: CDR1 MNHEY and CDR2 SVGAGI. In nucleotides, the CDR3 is TGTGCCAGCAGTTCCCCCGGACTAGCGGGACAGGTCTACGAGCAGTACTTC. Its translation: CASSSPGLAGQVYEQYF.

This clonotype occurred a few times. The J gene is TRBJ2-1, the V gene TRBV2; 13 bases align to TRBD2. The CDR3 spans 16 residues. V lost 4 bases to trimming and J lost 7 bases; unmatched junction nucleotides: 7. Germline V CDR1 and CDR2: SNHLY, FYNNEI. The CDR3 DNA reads TGTGCCAGCAGTGCGCCGGGACTAGCGGGATTTAATGAGCAGTTCTTC. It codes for CASSAPGLAGFNEQFF. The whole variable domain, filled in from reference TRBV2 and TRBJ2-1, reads EPEVTQTPSHQVTQMGQEVILRCVPISNHLYFYWYRQILGQKVEFLVSFYNNEISEKSEIFDDQFSVERPDGSNFTLKIRSTKLEDSAMYFCASSAPGLAGFNEQFFGPGTRLTVL.

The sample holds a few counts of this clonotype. In nucleotides, the CDR3 is TGTGCCAGCAGTGGGGGTGAAAAACTGTTTTTT. This sequence encodes CASSGGEKLFF. The chain couples TRBV6-5 to TRBJ1-4; D is possibly TRBD1 (5 bases). The germline V gene encodes CDR1 MNHEY and CDR2 SVGAGI. Trimming removed 5 bases at V and 7 bases at J, with 5 bases between. There are 11 residues in the CDR3.

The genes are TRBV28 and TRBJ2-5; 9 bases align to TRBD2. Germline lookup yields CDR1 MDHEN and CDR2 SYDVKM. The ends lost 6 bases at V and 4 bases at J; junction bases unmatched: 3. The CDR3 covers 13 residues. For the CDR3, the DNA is TGTGCCAGCAGCGGCGGGAGGGGAGAGACCCAGTACTTC. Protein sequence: CASSGGRGETQYF.

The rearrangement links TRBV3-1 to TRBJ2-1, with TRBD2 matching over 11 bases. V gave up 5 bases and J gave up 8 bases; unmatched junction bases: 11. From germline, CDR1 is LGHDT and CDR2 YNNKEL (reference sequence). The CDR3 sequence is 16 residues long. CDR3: CASSWGLAALFDEQFF. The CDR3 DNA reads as TGTGCCAGCAGCTGGGGACTAGCGGCCCTATTTGATGAGCAGTTCTTC.

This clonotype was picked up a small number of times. CDR3 in DNA: TGTGCCAGCAGCCAAGGACTAGCGGGGGCAGATACGCAGTATTTT. Translated: CASSQGLAGADTQYF. The chain joins TRBV3-1 to TRBJ2-3; the match to TRBD2 covers 12 bases. After removal of 1 base from V and 4 bases from J, the junction contained 0 bases not matched to a gene. Looked up from germline, CDR1 is LGHDT and CDR2 is YNNKEL (reference sequence). This CDR3 has 15 amino acids.

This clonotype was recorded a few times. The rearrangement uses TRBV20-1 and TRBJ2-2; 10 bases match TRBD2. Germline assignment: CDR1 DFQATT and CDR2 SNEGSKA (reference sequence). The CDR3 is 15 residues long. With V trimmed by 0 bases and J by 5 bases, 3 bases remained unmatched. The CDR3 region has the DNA TGCAGTGCTAGAGAATCGGGACTAGCGACCGGGGAGCTGTTTTTT. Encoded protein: CSARESGLATGELFF.

Here the CDR3 reads CASSLVPGGLSYEQYF. In nucleotides, the CDR3 is TGTGCCAGCAGCTTAGTTCCGGGGGGACTCTCCTACGAGCAGTACTTC. The rearrangement links TRBV7-6 to TRBJ2-7; 7 positions match TRBD2. The CDR3 is 16 amino acids. V lost 1 base to trimming and J lost 0 bases; unmatched junction nucleotides: 6. The germline gives CDR1 SGHVS, CDR2 FNYEAQ.

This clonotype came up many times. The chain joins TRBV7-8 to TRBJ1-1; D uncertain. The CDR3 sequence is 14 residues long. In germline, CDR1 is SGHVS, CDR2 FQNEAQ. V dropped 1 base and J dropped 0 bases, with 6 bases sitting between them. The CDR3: CASSLDEVNTEAFF. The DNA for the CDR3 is TGTGCCAGCAGCTTAGACGAAGTGAACACTGAAGCTTTCTTT.

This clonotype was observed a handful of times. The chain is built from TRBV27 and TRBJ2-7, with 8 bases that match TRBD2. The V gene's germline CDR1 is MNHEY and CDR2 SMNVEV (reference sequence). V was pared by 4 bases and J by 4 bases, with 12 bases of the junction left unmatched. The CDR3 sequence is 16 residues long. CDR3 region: CASSWGLPGLEYEQYF. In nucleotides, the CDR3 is TGTGCCAGCAGTTGGGGACTACCGGGACTAGAGTACGAGCAGTACTTC.

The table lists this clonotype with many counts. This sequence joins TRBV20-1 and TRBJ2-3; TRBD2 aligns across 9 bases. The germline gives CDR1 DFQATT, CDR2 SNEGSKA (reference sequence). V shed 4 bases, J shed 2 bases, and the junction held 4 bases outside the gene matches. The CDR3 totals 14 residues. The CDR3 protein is CSATSGMYTDTQYF. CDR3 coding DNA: TGCAGTGCTACTAGCGGGATGTACACAGATACGCAGTATTTT.

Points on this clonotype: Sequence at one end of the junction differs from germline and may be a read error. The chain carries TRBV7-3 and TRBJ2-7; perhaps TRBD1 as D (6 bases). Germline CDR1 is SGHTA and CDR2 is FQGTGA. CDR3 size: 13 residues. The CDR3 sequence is CASSLTGSYEQHF. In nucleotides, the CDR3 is TGTGCCAGCAGCTTGACAGGCTCCTACGAGCAGCACTTC. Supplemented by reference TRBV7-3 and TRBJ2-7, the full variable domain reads GAGVSQTPSNKVTEKGKYVELRCDPISGHTALYWYRQSLGQGPEFLIYFQGTGAADDSGLPNDRFFAVRPEGSVSTLKIQRTERGDSAVYLCASSLTGSYEQHFGPGTRLTVT.

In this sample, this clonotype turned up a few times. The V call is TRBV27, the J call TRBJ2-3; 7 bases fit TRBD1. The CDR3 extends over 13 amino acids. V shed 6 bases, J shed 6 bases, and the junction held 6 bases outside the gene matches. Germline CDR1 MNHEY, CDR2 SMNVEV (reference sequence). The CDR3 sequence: CASRTTGSDTQYF. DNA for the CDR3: TGTGCCAGCAGGACGACAGGGAGTGATACGCAGTATTTT.

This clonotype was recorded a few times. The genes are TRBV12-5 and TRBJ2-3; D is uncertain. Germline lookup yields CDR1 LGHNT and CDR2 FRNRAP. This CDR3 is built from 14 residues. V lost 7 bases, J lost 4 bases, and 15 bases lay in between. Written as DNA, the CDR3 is TGTGCTAGTGCCGGCGGTTTACGGGCAGATACGCAGTATTTT. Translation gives CASAGGLRADTQYF.

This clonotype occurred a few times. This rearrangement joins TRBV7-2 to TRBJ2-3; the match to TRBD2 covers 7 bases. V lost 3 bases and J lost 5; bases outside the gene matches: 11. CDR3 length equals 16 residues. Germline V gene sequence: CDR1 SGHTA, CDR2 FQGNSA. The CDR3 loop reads CASSLGAGGIKDTQYF. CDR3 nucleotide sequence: TGTGCCAGCAGCTTGGGCGCCGGGGGGATTAAAGATACGCAGTATTTT. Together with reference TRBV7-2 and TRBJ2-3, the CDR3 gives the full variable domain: GAGVSQSPSNKVTEKGKDVELRCDPISGHTALYWYRQSLGQGLEFLIYFQGNSAPDKSGLPSDRFSAERTGGSVSTLTIQRTQQEDSAVYLCASSLGAGGIKDTQYFGPGTRLTVL.

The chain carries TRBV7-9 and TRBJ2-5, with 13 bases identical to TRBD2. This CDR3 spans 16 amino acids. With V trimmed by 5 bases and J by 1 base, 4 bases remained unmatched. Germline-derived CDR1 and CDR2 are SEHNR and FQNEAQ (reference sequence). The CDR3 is CASSQGLAGVQETQYF. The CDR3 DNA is TGTGCCAGCAGCCAAGGACTAGCGGGGGTCCAAGAGACCCAGTACTTC. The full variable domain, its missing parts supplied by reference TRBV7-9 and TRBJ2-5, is DTGVSQNPRHKITKRGQNVTFRCDPISEHNRLYWYRQTLGQGPEFLTYFQNEAQLEKSRLLSDRFSAERPKGSFSTLEIQRTEQGDSAMYLCASSQGLAGVQETQYFGPGTRLLVL.

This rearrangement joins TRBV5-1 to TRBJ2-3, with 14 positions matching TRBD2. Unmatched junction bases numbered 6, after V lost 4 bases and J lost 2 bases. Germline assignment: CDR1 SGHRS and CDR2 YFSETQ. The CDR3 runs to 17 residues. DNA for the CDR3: TGCGCCAGCAGCCCCCCGGGACTAGCGGGAGTCACAGATACGCAGTATTTT. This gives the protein CASSPPGLAGVTDTQYF.

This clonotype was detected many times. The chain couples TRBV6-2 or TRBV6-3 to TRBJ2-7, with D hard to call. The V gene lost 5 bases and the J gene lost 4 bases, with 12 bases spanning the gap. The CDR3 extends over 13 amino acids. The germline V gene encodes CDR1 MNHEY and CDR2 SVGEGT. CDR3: CASSPQRVYEQYF. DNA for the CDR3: TGTGCCAGCAGTCCACAAAGGGTTTACGAGCAGTACTTC.